A single sample is the source of the 13 T cell receptor beta chains below, sequenced in a study of OX40 agonist ivuxolimab in advanced cancers. Clones were read by immunoSEQ multiplex PCR, and TCRdb kept only the in-frame ones, dropping some. Of 55,000 to 90,000 clones in the sample, approximately 80% are singletons; the top ten hold 1.1%. The sequences come from CD4+ or CD8+ T cells sorted from blood, collected in a trial of the OX40 agonist ivuxolimab. All receptors derive from an adult with an advanced solid tumor such as melanoma, head and neck, liver or kidney cancer.

This sequence joins TRBV5-8 and TRBJ2-6; D ambiguous. This CDR3 has 17 residues. V gave up 2 bases and J gave up 0 bases, with 12 bases separating them. Germline assignment: CDR1 SGHTS and CDR2 YDEGEE. In DNA form, the CDR3 reads TGTGCCAGCAGCTTTCCGAACGCGGCCTCTGGGGCCAACGTCCTGACTTTC. It codes for CASSFPNAASGANVLTF. The full variable domain, completed using reference TRBV5-8 and TRBJ2-6, is EAGVTQSPTHLIKTRGQQATLRCSPISGHTSVYWYQQALGLGLQFLLWYDEGEERNRGNFPPRFSGRQFPNYSSELNVNALELEDSALYLCASSFPNAASGANVLTFGAGSRLTVL.

The chain employs TRBV19 and TRBJ1-1; possible D gene TRBD1, 5 bases. The CDR3 is made up of 17 amino acids. Germline CDR1 and CDR2: LNHDA and SQIVND (reference sequence). V lost 3 bases and J 4 bases, leaving 21 bases between the germline ends. CDR3 protein: CASSIPRSQFGTTEAFF. The CDR3 DNA sequence: TGTGCCAGTAGTATCCCAAGATCTCAGTTTGGGACCACTGAAGCTTTCTTT.

A remark on this clone: A junction end diverges from the germline sequence, so it may reflect a read error. The rearrangement joins TRBV4-2 to TRBJ2-5; TRBD2 is a possible D gene (5 bases). The germline gives CDR1 LGHNA, CDR2 YNFKEQ. The CDR3 contains 15 residues. The CDR3 is CASRQEVSRSGAQYF. The CDR3 bases are TGTGCCAGCCGCCAGGAGGTCTCCCGAAGTGGGGCCCAGTACTTC.

This rearrangement joins TRBV18 to TRBJ1-2; no clear D gene. Looked up from germline, CDR1 is KGHSH and CDR2 is LQKENI. Between the trimmed V and J ends, which lost 6 bases and 7 bases, there was a span of 21 bases. This CDR3 is built from 15 residues. As DNA, the CDR3 is TGTGCCAGCTCCCGTACGGAAGGAATAACGTCTGGCTACACCTTC. This translates into CASSRTEGITSGYTF.

The chain has TRBV7-9 and TRBJ2-2, with no clear D. Germline lookup yields CDR1 SEHNR and CDR2 FQNEAQ (reference sequence). V was shortened by 0 bases and J by 6 bases, with 8 bases between the two germline ends. CDR3 length: 14 amino acids. The CDR3 bases are TGTGCCAGCAGCTTAGCGGGTCAGTCCGGGGAGCTGTTTTTT. Translation: CASSLAGQSGELFF.

The gene calls are TRBV7-9 and TRBJ1-4; D ambiguous. Germline loops: CDR1 SEHNR, CDR2 FQNEAQ (reference sequence). Deletions cut 4 bases from V and 7 bases from J, with 13 bases between. CDR3 length: 14 amino acids. For the CDR3, the DNA is TGTGCCAGCAGCTCCTCGGGAAAGGGTGAAAAACTGTTTTTT. Amino acid sequence: CASSSSGKGEKLFF.

This clone was found a few times. The rearrangement links TRBV5-4 to TRBJ2-4; D is uncertain. CDR3 length equals 15 residues. V dropped 0 bases and J dropped 6 bases, with 13 bases sitting between them. CDR1 and CDR2 (germline): SGHNT, YYREEE (reference sequence). The CDR3 nucleotides are TGTGCCAGCAGCTTGGCCCGTGGCCAGGCAAACATTCAGTACTTC. Amino acid sequence: CASSLARGQANIQYF.

The V gene is TRBV5-8, the J gene TRBJ2-6; D remains ambiguous. Germline CDR1 is SGHTS and CDR2 is YDEGEE. The CDR3 has 14 amino acids. Trimming pared 7 bases from V and 4 bases from J, leaving 12 bases between. In nucleotides, the CDR3 is TGTGCCAGCGTTAGGTCCGCAGGGGCCAACGTCCTGACTTTC. Protein: CASVRSAGANVLTF.

The gene calls are TRBV5-8 and TRBJ1-3, with a weak D call TRBD1 (6 bases). Germline V lookup: CDR1 SGHTS, CDR2 YDEGEE. The CDR3 covers 12 residues. V lost 8 bases, J lost 3 bases, and 9 bases lay in between. CDR3 protein: CASRTVGNTIYF. The CDR3 DNA is TGTGCCAGTAGGACAGTTGGAAACACCATATATTTT.

V usage is TRBV9 and J usage is TRBJ1-3, with D possibly being TRBD1 (5 bases). Germline CDR1 SGDLS, CDR2 YYNGEE. The CDR3 extends over 17 amino acids. The V end lost 0 bases, the J end lost 0 bases, and 13 bases lay between the germline ends. Written as DNA, the CDR3 is TGTGCCAGCAGCGTAGGTTTCGGACACCGCTCTGGAAACACCATATATTTT. Translated: CASSVGFGHRSGNTIYF.

The V and J genes are TRBV11-1 and TRBJ2-2, with D maybe TRBD2 (5 bases). The length of the CDR3 is 13 residues. CDR1 is SGHAT and CDR2 is FQDESV in the germline V gene (reference sequence). V lost 2 bases and J lost 7, with 8 bases in between. In nucleotides, the CDR3 is TGTGCCAGCAGCTTATTACGGGACGGGGAGCTGTTTTTT. This codes for CASSLLRDGELFF.

In its sample, this clone was seen once. This sequence joins TRBV4-1 and TRBJ2-4; D is unclear. The CDR3 is made up of 15 amino acids. Per the germline V gene, CDR1 is MGHRA and CDR2 is YSYEKL. V gave up 4 bases and J gave up 7 bases, with 17 bases separating them. As DNA, the CDR3 is TGCGCCAGCAGCCGAAGTGACACGGGCAATAACATTCAGTACTTC. Its translation: CASSRSDTGNNIQYF.

The rearrangement uses TRBV2 and TRBJ2-5; the match to TRBD1 covers 11 bases. The CDR3 runs to 11 residues. The germline V gene encodes CDR1 SNHLY and CDR2 FYNNEI. Trimming at V came to 8 bases and at J to 7 bases, leaving 0 bases not matched to a gene. The chain's CDR3 is CASGTGGTQYF. DNA of the CDR3: TGTGCCAGCGGGACAGGGGGGACCCAGTACTTC.